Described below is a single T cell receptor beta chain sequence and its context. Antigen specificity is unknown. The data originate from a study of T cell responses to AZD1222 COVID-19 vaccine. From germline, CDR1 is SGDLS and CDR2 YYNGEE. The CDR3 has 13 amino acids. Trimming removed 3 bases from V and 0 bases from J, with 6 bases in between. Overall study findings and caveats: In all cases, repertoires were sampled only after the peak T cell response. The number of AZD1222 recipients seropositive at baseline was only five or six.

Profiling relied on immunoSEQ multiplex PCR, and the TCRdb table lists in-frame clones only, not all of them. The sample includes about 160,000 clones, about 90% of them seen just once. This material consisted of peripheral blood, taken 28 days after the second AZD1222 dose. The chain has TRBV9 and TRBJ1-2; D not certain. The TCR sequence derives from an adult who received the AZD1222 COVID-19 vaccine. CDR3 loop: CASSEVTNYGYTF. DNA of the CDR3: TGTGCCAGCAGCGAGGTCACTAACTATGGCTACACCTTC.